The text below deals with one T cell receptor (beta chain). The entry originates in a study of shared clonotypes between healthy human individuals. In the study overall: Each donor's CD8 memory used one plate, CD8 naive two, each CD4 subset three.

Assay used: immunoSEQ multiplex PCR; TCRdb lists only in-frame clones, some missing. Altogether 2 million to 2.5 million clones are present, almost 96% being singletons, with the ten largest covering around 0.13%. All of the donors resided in Nashville, Tennessee, and each was a Caucasian adult. CD45RA-negative memory and CD45RA+ naive subsets were split from the CD4+ cells. V was trimmed by 1 base and J by 2 bases, leaving 15 bases between them. The CDR3 sequence is 16 residues long. Germline V gene sequence: CDR1 SGHKS, CDR2 YYEKEE (reference sequence). This receptor was obtained from a man between 18 and 29 years old in good health. The rearrangement uses TRBV5-5 and TRBJ1-2; D is undetermined. Material for sequencing was naive CD4+ T cells sorted from blood. Subset defined: CD45RA+ positively selected. CDR3 nucleotide sequence: TGTGCCAGCAGCTTGTCCCCCGGCGGTGGAAACTATGGCTACACCTTC. It yields the protein CASSLSPGGGNYGYTF.